The 23 T cell receptor beta chains below were found in one sample sequenced in a study of breast tumors, draining lymph nodes, adjacent tissues (dated by TCRdb to about 2016). Lymph node samples were obtained from the axillary draining lymph nodes of breast cancer patients. Receptors were amplified or captured by multiplex PCR. The instrument given in TCRdb is Illumina HiSeq 2000. The public reads were reprocessed in TCRdb via fastp at Q25 and MiXCR, keeping in-frame beta chains. Each entry is one CDR3 protein sequence, shown with its most common DNA and genes. The sample has roughly 130,000 distinct CDR3 sequences on record, just under 20% of them singletons. The ten largest clones capture roughly 4% of the sample. The source material was axillary lymph node tissue. The receptors derive from a female donor with breast cancer. Some clones in this sample may be carry-over from other donors' samples.

This clonotype was seen at least ten times. V gene TRBV6-6 combines with J gene TRBJ1-4; D ambiguous. The CDR3 contains 16 residues. Trimming stripped 0 bases from V and 0 bases from J, with 8 bases between. In germline, CDR1 is MNHNY, CDR2 SVGAGI (reference sequence). The CDR3 region is CASSYSKSSTNEKLFF. The CDR3 DNA follows: TGTGCCAGCAGTTACTCGAAGTCCTCAACTAATGAAAAACTGTTTTTT.

With respect to this clonotype: A much larger clone lies one base from this, so it may be a read error. This sequence joins TRBV11-2 and TRBJ2-1; the D is unclear. CDR1 is SGHAT and CDR2 is FQNNGV in the germline V gene. CDR3 length equals 12 residues. Between the trimmed V and J ends, which lost 1 base and 10 bases, there was a span of 8 bases. In nucleotides, the CDR3 is TGTGCCAGCAGCTTAGTTCACGCCGAGCAGTTCTTC. Protein: CASSLVHAEQFF.

Many counts were recorded for this clonotype. V usage is TRBV2 and J usage is TRBJ2-2; perhaps TRBD2 as D (5 bases). Germline values: CDR1 SNHLY, CDR2 FYNNEI. The length of the CDR3 is 11 residues. V dropped 8 bases and J dropped 6 bases, with 7 bases sitting between them. The CDR3, as DNA: TGTGCCAGCTCGCGGGCCGGGGAGCTGTTTTTT. This sequence encodes CASSRAGELFF. The whole variable domain, remainder taken from reference TRBV2 and TRBJ2-2, is EPEVTQTPSHQVTQMGQEVILRCVPISNHLYFYWYRQILGQKVEFLVSFYNNEISEKSEIFDDQFSVERPDGSNFTLKIRSTKLEDSAMYFCASSRAGELFFGEGSRLTVL.

In the case of this clonotype: This could be a read error, since a much larger clone is one nucleotide away. This chain's CDR3 is CASNDRVQETRYF. In DNA form, the CDR3 reads TGCGCCAGCAACGACAGGGTCCAGGAGACCCGGTACTTC. This chain connects TRBV10-1 to TRBJ2-5; 7 bases agree with TRBD1. CDR3 size: 13 residues. CDR1 and CDR2 from the germline V gene are WNHNN and SYGVQD (reference sequence).

Many counts were recorded for this clonotype. This rearrangement joins TRBV5-6 to TRBJ2-7; a possible D gene is TRBD2 (6 bases). The germline V gene has CDR1 SGHDT and CDR2 YYEEEE. CDR3 length: 15 residues. V lost 4 bases and J 0 bases, leaving 14 bases between the germline ends. The CDR3 nucleotides are TGTGCCAGCAGCCGGACCGGGACTGTCTCCTACGAGCAGTACTTC. It specifies CASSRTGTVSYEQYF.

This clonotype has a count of ten or more. V gene TRBV20-1 combines with J gene TRBJ2-5; TRBD1 matches at 8 bases. V lost 6 bases, J lost 4 bases, and 13 bases stayed unmatched. This CDR3 has 15 residues. Germline assignment: CDR1 DFQATT and CDR2 SNEGSKA (reference sequence). DNA for the CDR3: TGCAGTGCCACCCCCAGGACAGGGCTGTTAGAGACCCAGTACTTC. Amino acid sequence: CSATPRTGLLETQYF.

At least ten counts were recorded for this clonotype. This chain connects TRBV9 to TRBJ2-7; 12 bases match TRBD1. Germline assignment: CDR1 SGDLS and CDR2 YYNGEE. J lost 6 bases, V lost 0 bases, and 1 base had no gene match. The CDR3 runs to 14 residues. DNA for the CDR3: TGTGCCAGCAGCGTAGGGGACAGGGGGCGCGAGCAGTACTTC. This translates into CASSVGDRGREQYF.

This clonotype showed up just a few times. A read error may explain this, as a much larger clone is one base away. V usage is TRBV20-1 and J usage is TRBJ1-3; D is undetermined. Deletions cut 3 bases from V and 2 bases from J, with 8 bases between. This CDR3 is 13 amino acids long. Germline CDR1 DFQATT, CDR2 SNEGSKA (reference sequence). CDR3 residues: CSASRVAGNTIYF. The CDR3 DNA follows: TGCAGTGCTAGTAGAGTCGCTGGAAACACCATATATTTT.

The V call is TRBV10-3, the J call TRBJ1-1; D is unresolved. The germline gives CDR1 ENHRY, CDR2 SYGVKD. Trimming pared 0 bases from V and 2 bases from J, leaving 10 bases between. The CDR3 has 15 residues. Written as DNA, the CDR3 is TGTGCCATCAGTGAGTCGAAGGGTGGAAACACTGAAGCTTTCTTT. Translated: CAISESKGGNTEAFF.

This clonotype was counted ten times or more. The chain employs TRBV20-1 and TRBJ1-5; a weak D match, TRBD1 (5 bases). V lost 6 bases and J lost 6, with 18 bases in between. The germline gives CDR1 DFQATT, CDR2 SNEGSKA (reference sequence). CDR3 length: 14 residues. The CDR3 nucleotides are TGCAGTGCCCCCGGGAGGGGAACGGGTCAGCCCCAGCATTTT. Its protein product is CSAPGRGTGQPQHF.

There are many counts of this clonotype. The chain carries TRBV30 and TRBJ1-2; no reliable D call. This CDR3 is 13 amino acids long. Trimming stripped 2 bases from V and 4 bases from J, with 11 bases between. Germline assignment: CDR1 GTSNPN and CDR2 SVGIG (reference sequence). CDR3 amino acids: CAWSLGMGYGYTF. As DNA, the CDR3 is TGTGCCTGGAGTTTAGGAATGGGCTATGGCTACACCTTC. Variable domain in full (rest from reference TRBV30 and TRBJ1-2): SQTIHQWPATLVQPVGSPLSLECTVEGTSNPNLYWYRQAAGRGLQLLFYSVGIGQISSEVPQNLSASRPQDRQFILSSKKLLLSDSGFYLCAWSLGMGYGYTFGSGTRLTVV.

This clonotype was picked up one time. A single base separates this from a much larger clone, so it may be a read error. The V and J genes are TRBV9 and TRBJ2-1; D not resolved. This CDR3 has 15 residues. Germline CDR1 SGDLS, CDR2 YYNGEE. The V end lost 0 bases, the J end lost 8 bases, and 15 bases lay between the germline ends. CDR3: CASSVGSEKHDEQFF. The CDR3, as DNA: TGTGCCAGCAGCGTAGGTTCCGAAAAACACGATGAGCAGTTCTTC. Using reference TRBV9 and TRBJ2-1 for the parts outside the CDR3, the full variable domain is DSGVTQTPKHLITATGQRVTLRCSPRSGDLSVYWYQQSLDQGLQFLIQYYNGEERAKGNILERFSAQQFPDLHSELNLSSLELGDSALYFCASSVGSEKHDEQFFGPGTRLTVL.

This clonotype was observed many times. The rearrangement joins TRBV2 to TRBJ2-1, with D perhaps matching TRBD2 (7 bases). The CDR3 contains 14 residues. V lost 11 bases and J 5 bases, leaving 19 bases between the germline ends. Germline V lookup: CDR1 SNHLY, CDR2 FYNNEI. In DNA, the CDR3 is TGTGCCCAAGGTGGGGGGGGGGCCAACAATGAGCAGTTCTTC. It is translated as CAQGGGGANNEQFF.

In its sample, this clonotype was seen many times. This sequence joins TRBV5-6 and TRBJ1-6; D might be TRBD1 (5 bases). CDR1 is SGHDT and CDR2 is YYEEEE in the germline V gene. The CDR3 has 14 amino acids. V dropped 3 bases and J dropped 7 bases, with 11 bases sitting between them. The CDR3: CASSSGTKNSPLHF. CDR3 nucleotides: TGTGCCAGCAGCTCCGGGACTAAAAATTCACCCCTCCACTTT.

This clonotype was counted a few times. The rearrangement joins TRBV6-6 to TRBJ2-6; TRBD1 might be the D (5 bases). Germline CDR1 reads MNHNY; CDR2 reads SVGAGI (reference sequence). Trimming took 7 bases from V and 2 from J, leaving 15 bases between them. The CDR3 covers 16 residues. Here the CDR3 reads CASNSQGTAGANVLTF. CDR3 in DNA: TGTGCCAGCAATAGCCAGGGAACAGCTGGGGCCAACGTCCTGACTTTC.

This clonotype was seen at least ten times. V gene TRBV6-6 combines with J gene TRBJ1-2; TRBD1 agrees at 9 bases. CDR1 is MNHNY and CDR2 is SVGAGI in the germline V gene (reference sequence). The CDR3 length is 17 residues. With 2 bases clipped from V and 5 bases from J, the junction kept 12 bases outside the gene matches. The CDR3 DNA sequence: TGTGCCAGCAGTTACCGGGGAGGGGACAGGGAAGCTTATGGCTACACCTTC. Its protein product is CASSYRGGDREAYGYTF.

This clonotype was seen a few times. This chain joins TRBV20-1 and TRBJ2-5; 14 nucleotides match TRBD2. Germline trimming cut 6 bases from V and 1 base from J; bases unmatched to any gene: 7. Germline-derived CDR1 and CDR2 are DFQATT and SNEGSKA (reference sequence). CDR3 length equals 16 residues. CDR3 region: CSANPTSGRAQETQYF. As DNA, the CDR3 is TGCAGTGCCAATCCGACTAGCGGGAGGGCCCAAGAGACCCAGTACTTC.

The chain is built from TRBV28 and TRBJ2-3, with TRBD2 as a possible D gene (6 bases). Trimming took off 6 bases at V and 6 bases at J, with 16 bases between the two ends. This CDR3 is 14 amino acids long. The germline V gene encodes CDR1 MDHEN and CDR2 SYDVKM. CDR3 nucleotide sequence: TGTGCCAGCAGACGAGTTATAGCGGAGGATACGCAGTATTTT. Translation gives CASRRVIAEDTQYF.

This clonotype was seen ten or more times. The chain has TRBV9 and TRBJ2-5, with 8 bases matching TRBD2. With V trimmed by 0 bases and J by 5 bases, 3 bases remained unmatched. The CDR3 has 14 residues. Germline CDR1 is SGDLS and CDR2 is YYNGEE. CDR3 DNA sequence: TGTGCCAGCAGCGTAGATCCGGGAGGGGAGACCCAGTACTTC. This gives the protein CASSVDPGGETQYF.

There are many counts of this clonotype. V gene TRBV12-3 or TRBV12-4 combines with J gene TRBJ1-3; 8 bases line up with TRBD1. This CDR3 region has 15 residues. After removal of 4 bases from V and 2 bases from J, the junction contained 4 bases not matched to a gene. The CDR3 nucleotides are TGTGCCAGCAGTTCCCCGACAGGGGCTGGAAACACCATATATTTT. It codes for CASSSPTGAGNTIYF.

The CDR3 region has the DNA TGTGCCAGCAGTGACCTTTTCGACAGGCTTAACGATCAGCCCCAGCATTTT. It translates to CASSDLFDRLNDQPQHF. V usage is TRBV6-1 and J usage is TRBJ1-5, with a weak D call TRBD1 (6 bases). This CDR3 region has 17 residues. Germline V gene sequence: CDR1 MNHNS, CDR2 SASEGT. With 3 bases removed from V and 5 bases from J, the gap between germline ends came to 20 bases.

This clonotype was seen repeatedly, ten times or more. The V and J genes are TRBV19 and TRBJ2-1; 9 bases agree with TRBD2. With 1 base clipped from V and 6 bases from J, the junction kept 7 bases outside the gene matches. Germline V gene lookup returns CDR1 LNHDA and CDR2 SQIVND (reference sequence). The CDR3 is made up of 16 amino acids. CDR3 bases: TGTGCCAGTAGTATAGGGGCGGGAGGGCCTGTCAATGAGCAGTTCTTC. Protein sequence: CASSIGAGGPVNEQFF.

This clonotype occurred many times. This chain links TRBV9 with TRBJ2-1, with TRBD2 matching over 10 bases. V shed 3 bases, J shed 7 bases, and the junction held 10 bases outside the gene matches. The CDR3 consists of 16 residues. Germline V gives CDR1 SGDLS, CDR2 YYNGEE. The CDR3 nucleotides are TGTGCCAGCAGCGGACCTGGACTAGCGGATAGGAATGAGCAGTTCTTC. This translates into CASSGPGLADRNEQFF.